The next 21 T cell receptor beta chains were all read from a single sample in a study of blood T cell repertoires in COVID-19. Produced via immunoSEQ multiplex PCR; TCRdb's table is partial and in-frame only. The table lists around 370,000 clones, approximately 90% of them singletons, with more than 0.95% in the top ten. Sequencing was done on a sample of PBMCs or T cells enriched from blood (not recorded which). Receptors originate from a woman aged 18 to 35 who had recovered from COVID-19.

J is TRBJ1-2 and V is TRBV27; D possibly corresponds to TRBD1 (5 bases). This CDR3 region has 16 residues. Germline values: CDR1 MNHEY, CDR2 SMNVEV (reference sequence). Trimming stripped 5 bases from V and 4 bases from J, with 20 bases between. The DNA of the CDR3 is TGTGCCAGCAGTCCGAGAGTACAGGAGATATCCTATGGCTACACCTTC. It encodes CASSPRVQEISYGYTF.

The chain employs TRBV4-1 and TRBJ2-3; 8 bases are shared with TRBD2. V lost 0 bases, J lost 0 bases, and 8 bases stayed unmatched. This CDR3 is 18 amino acids long. The germline V gene encodes CDR1 MGHRA and CDR2 YSYEKL. CDR3 in amino acids: CASSQDWPSGYSTDTQYF. For the CDR3, the DNA is TGCGCCAGCAGCCAAGATTGGCCTAGCGGGTATAGCACAGATACGCAGTATTTT.

J is TRBJ1-2 and V is TRBV4-1; D is possibly TRBD1 (5 bases). The V and J ends lost 3 bases and 2 bases respectively, with 13 bases between them. Germline V gives CDR1 MGHRA, CDR2 YSYEKL. CDR3 length: 15 amino acids. The CDR3 loop reads CASSHLPGGNYGYTF. DNA of the CDR3: TGCGCCAGCAGCCACCTCCCGGGGGGGAACTATGGCTACACCTTC.

In regard to this clone: The same CDR3 arises from other DNA sequences in this sample as well. The gene calls are TRBV6-5 and TRBJ1-6, with D tentatively TRBD1 (6 bases). CDR1 and CDR2 from the germline V gene are MNHEY and SVGAGI. The CDR3 contains 14 residues. Trimming removed 1 base from V and 7 bases from J, with 8 bases in between. For the CDR3, the DNA is TGTGCCAGCAGTTACTTGCAGGGGAATTCACCCCTCCACTTT. It encodes CASSYLQGNSPLHF.

V and J are TRBV7-9 and TRBJ2-7; 7 bases agree with TRBD1. This CDR3 contains 13 residues. V lost 2 bases and J lost 5; bases outside the gene matches: 3. The germline CDR1 and CDR2 sequences are SEHNR and FQNEAQ (reference sequence). Here the CDR3 reads CASSLRQGDEQYF. CDR3 in DNA: TGTGCCAGCAGCTTACGACAGGGAGACGAGCAGTACTTC.

This clone was observed once. This sequence joins TRBV18 and TRBJ1-1, with D possibly matching TRBD1 (6 bases). The germline V and J ends were trimmed by 2 bases and 4 bases, with 14 bases remaining between them. The CDR3 sequence is 15 residues long. Germline assignment: CDR1 KGHSH and CDR2 LQKENI. CDR3 in amino acids: CASSPGGGQGTEAFF. The CDR3 DNA sequence: TGTGCCAGCTCACCAGGGGGGGGCCAGGGCACTGAAGCTTTCTTT.

This rearrangement joins TRBV3-1 (or the pseudogene TRBV3-2) to TRBJ2-3, with TRBD2 matching over 8 bases. The germline CDR1 and CDR2 sequences are LGHDT and YNNKEL (reference sequence). V gave up 6 bases and J gave up 2 bases; unmatched junction bases: 10. The CDR3 runs to 16 residues. CDR3 nucleotides: TGTGCCAGCAGTTATAAAGCGGGGGATCACACAGATACGCAGTATTTT. Its protein product is CASSYKAGDHTDTQYF.

This chain joins TRBV6-2 or TRBV6-3 and TRBJ1-5, with TRBD1 matching 7 bases. The CDR3 spans 14 residues. Germline CDR1 and CDR2: MNHEY and SVGEGT. Unmatched junction bases numbered 3, after V lost 1 base and J lost 6 bases. The CDR3 spells CASSYFDRVQPQHF. The CDR3 DNA follows: TGTGCCAGCAGTTACTTTGACAGGGTTCAGCCCCAGCATTTT.

The genes are TRBV27 and TRBJ2-5; 12 positions match TRBD2. This CDR3 is 15 amino acids long. V lost 5 bases and J lost 5; bases outside the gene matches: 6. Germline values: CDR1 MNHEY, CDR2 SMNVEV (reference sequence). The DNA of the CDR3 is TGTGCCAGCAGTCCCCTAGCGGGGGGGCGGGAGACCCAGTACTTC. Protein: CASSPLAGGRETQYF.

The rearrangement joins TRBV28 to TRBJ1-2, with D perhaps TRBD1 (5 bases). The V and J ends lost 2 bases and 4 bases respectively, with 8 bases between them. CDR3 length equals 13 residues. Germline V gene sequence: CDR1 MDHEN, CDR2 SYDVKM. The CDR3 sequence is CASSLTGLYGYTF. As DNA, the CDR3 is TGTGCCAGCAGTTTAACGGGACTCTATGGCTACACCTTC.

The chain uses TRBV6-5 and TRBJ2-5; TRBD1 might be the D (6 bases). This CDR3 has 15 amino acids. Per germline, CDR1 MNHEY and CDR2 SVGAGI. The V end lost 5 bases, the J end lost 5 bases, and 18 bases lay between the germline ends. In DNA, the CDR3 is TGTGCCAGCAGTAAGGGGGTTCGAGGTCGGGAGACCCAGTACTTC. This translates into CASSKGVRGRETQYF.

This clone is a singleton in its sample. The gene calls are TRBV7-9 and TRBJ2-5; D may be TRBD2 (5 bases). Germline CDR1 SEHNR, CDR2 FQNEAQ (reference sequence). Trimming cost V 3 bases and J 5 bases, with 13 bases left between them. The CDR3 sequence is 14 residues long. The CDR3 DNA reads TGTGCCAGCAGCTTGCTAGCCCCACCTGAGACCCAGTACTTC. Protein sequence: CASSLLAPPETQYF.

This clone is a singleton in its sample. The CDR3 loop reads CSVGKRGETQYF. CDR3 DNA: TGCAGCGTTGGGAAGCGCGGAGAGACCCAGTACTTC. V gene TRBV29-1 combines with J gene TRBJ2-5; D is unclear. Deletions cut 4 bases from V and 4 bases from J, with 10 bases between. Germline V CDR1 and CDR2: SQVTM, ANQGSEA. This CDR3 has 12 residues.

This clone has more than one count but fewer than ten. This chain connects TRBV25-1 to TRBJ1-5; D may be TRBD1 (5 bases). Trimming took off 1 base at V and 7 bases at J, with 17 bases between the two ends. The CDR3 is 16 residues long. The germline gives CDR1 MGHDK, CDR2 SYGVNS. CDR3 nucleotide sequence: TGTGCCAGCAGTGAATTAGCTGGACAACTAAGGCAGCCCCAGCATTTT. Its protein product is CASSELAGQLRQPQHF. Full variable domain (remainder filled in from reference TRBV25-1 and TRBJ1-5): EADIYQTPRYLVIGTGKKITLECSQTMGHDKMYWYQQDPGMELHLIHYSYGVNSTEKGDLSSESTVSRIRTEHFPLTLESARPSHTSQYLCASSELAGQLRQPQHFGDGTRLSIL.

This chain uses TRBV11-3 with TRBJ2-2, with D possibly being TRBD1 (5 bases). V was shortened by 0 bases and J by 4 bases, with 21 bases between the two germline ends. The CDR3 is made up of 19 amino acids. CDR1 is SGHNT, CDR2 YENEEA, per germline. The CDR3, as DNA: TGTGCCAGCAGCTTAGAAGCCCGTCTCGGTAGTGGGGCCACCGGGGAGCTGTTTTTT. Its translation: CASSLEARLGSGATGELFF.

This clone has just a few counts. The V call is TRBV7-9, the J call TRBJ2-7, with 9 bases identical to TRBD1. The CDR3 length is 16 residues. The V gene's germline CDR1 is SEHNR and CDR2 FQNEAQ (reference sequence). J was trimmed by 2 bases and V by 0 bases; bases with no gene match: 5. The CDR3 protein is CASSLAPTGGAYEQYF. The CDR3 DNA reads TGTGCCAGCAGCTTAGCCCCAACAGGGGGCGCCTACGAGCAGTACTTC.

The chain carries TRBV7-3 and TRBJ2-3; 9 bases align to TRBD1. This CDR3 spans 14 amino acids. Germline lookup yields CDR1 SGHTA and CDR2 FQGTGA. V dropped 5 bases and J dropped 5; count of bases not matched to a gene: 5. Here the CDR3 DNA reads TGTGCCAGCAGCAGAACAGGGGGCGAAGATACGCAGTATTTT. Translated: CASSRTGGEDTQYF.

The J gene is TRBJ1-3, the V gene TRBV10-3; TRBD1 might be the D (5 bases). V lost 2 bases and J 0 bases, leaving 14 bases between the germline ends. This CDR3 is built from 17 residues. Germline V gene sequence: CDR1 ENHRY, CDR2 SYGVKD. In DNA, the CDR3 is TGTGCCATCAGTGAGATGACAGTCCGGAGCTCTGGAAACACCATATATTTT. Translation gives CAISEMTVRSSGNTIYF.

The rearrangement uses TRBV6-5 and TRBJ1-2; TRBD1 matches at 8 bases. The CDR3 is 16 amino acids. Germline CDR1 is MNHEY and CDR2 is SVGAGI. J gave up 7 bases and V 4 bases, and 14 bases lay outside the gene matches. The DNA of the CDR3 is TGTGCCAGCAGTTGGGACAGGCCAGGGGGGTTTTTTGGCTACACCTTC. It yields the protein CASSWDRPGGFFGYTF.

The V call is TRBV27, the J call TRBJ1-5, with D uncertain. The V gene lost 3 bases and the J gene lost 2 bases, with 8 bases spanning the gap. CDR1 is MNHEY, CDR2 SMNVEV, per germline (reference sequence). CDR3 length: 14 residues. The CDR3 region is CASSFGRGNQPQHF. The CDR3 nucleotides read TGTGCCAGCAGTTTCGGCCGGGGCAATCAGCCCCAGCATTTT.

The rearrangement links TRBV9 to TRBJ1-2; D is unresolved. The V end was cut by 0 bases, the J end by 3 bases, with 15 bases between. The CDR3 length is 16 residues. Germline CDR1 and CDR2: SGDLS and YYNGEE. CDR3 region: CASSVGAAGIDYGYTF. For the CDR3, the DNA is TGTGCCAGCAGCGTAGGGGCTGCGGGTATAGACTATGGCTACACCTTC.